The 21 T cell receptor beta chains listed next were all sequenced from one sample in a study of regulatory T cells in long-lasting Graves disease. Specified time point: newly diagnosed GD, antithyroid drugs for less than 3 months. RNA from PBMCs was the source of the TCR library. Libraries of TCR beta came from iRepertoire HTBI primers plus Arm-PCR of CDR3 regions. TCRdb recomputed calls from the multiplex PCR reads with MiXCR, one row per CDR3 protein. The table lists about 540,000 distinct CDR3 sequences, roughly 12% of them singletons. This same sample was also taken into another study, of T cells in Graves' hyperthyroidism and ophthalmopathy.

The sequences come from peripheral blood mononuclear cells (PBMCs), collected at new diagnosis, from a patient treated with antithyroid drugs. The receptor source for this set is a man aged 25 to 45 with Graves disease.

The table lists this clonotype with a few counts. The chain's CDR3 is CASSFGTGNQPQHF. The CDR3 region has the DNA TGTGCCAGCAGCTTCGGGACAGGGAATCAGCCCCAGCATTTT. The genes are TRBV13 and TRBJ1-5, with 9 nucleotides matching TRBD1. The CDR3 is 14 amino acids. CDR1 and CDR2 (germline): PRHDT, FYEKMQ (reference sequence). Trimming removed 3 bases from V and 4 bases from J; junction bases left unmatched: 1. The whole variable domain, filled in from reference TRBV13 and TRBJ1-5, reads AAGVIQSPRHLIKEKRETATLKCYPIPRHDTVYWYQQGPGQDPQFLISFYEKMQSDKGSIPDRFSAQQFSDYHSELNMSSLELGDSALYFCASSFGTGNQPQHFGDGTRLSIL.

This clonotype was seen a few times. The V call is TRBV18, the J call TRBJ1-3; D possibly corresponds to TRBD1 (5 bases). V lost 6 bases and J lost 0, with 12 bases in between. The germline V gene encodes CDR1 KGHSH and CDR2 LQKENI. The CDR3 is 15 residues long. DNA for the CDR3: TGTGCCAGCTCCTCCAGGGTCAACTCTGGAAACACCATATATTTT. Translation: CASSSRVNSGNTIYF. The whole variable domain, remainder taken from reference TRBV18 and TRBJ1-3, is NAGVMQNPRHLVRRRGQEARLRCSPMKGHSHVYWYRQLPEEGLKFMVYLQKENIIDESGMPKERFSAEFPKEGPSILRIQQVVRGDSAAYFCASSSRVNSGNTIYFGEGSWLTVV.

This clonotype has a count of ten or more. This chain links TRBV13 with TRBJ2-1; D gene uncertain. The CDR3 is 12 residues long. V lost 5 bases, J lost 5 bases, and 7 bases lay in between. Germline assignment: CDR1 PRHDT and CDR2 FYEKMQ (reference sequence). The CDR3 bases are TGTGCCAGCAGCGAACTTAACAATGAGCAGTTCTTC. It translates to CASSELNNEQFF. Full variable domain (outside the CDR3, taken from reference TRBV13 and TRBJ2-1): AAGVIQSPRHLIKEKRETATLKCYPIPRHDTVYWYQQGPGQDPQFLISFYEKMQSDKGSIPDRFSAQQFSDYHSELNMSSLELGDSALYFCASSELNNEQFFGPGTRLTVL.

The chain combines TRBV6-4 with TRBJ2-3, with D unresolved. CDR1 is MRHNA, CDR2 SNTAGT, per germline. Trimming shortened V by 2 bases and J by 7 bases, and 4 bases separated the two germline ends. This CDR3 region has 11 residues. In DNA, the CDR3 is TGTGCCAGCAGTGACGAGTATACGCAGTATTTT. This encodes CASSDEYTQYF.

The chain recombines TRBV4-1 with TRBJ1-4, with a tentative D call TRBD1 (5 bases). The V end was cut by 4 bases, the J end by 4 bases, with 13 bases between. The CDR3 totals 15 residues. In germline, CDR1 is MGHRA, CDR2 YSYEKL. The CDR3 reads CASSPIAGFNEKLFF. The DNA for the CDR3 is TGCGCCAGCAGCCCCATCGCAGGGTTTAATGAAAAACTGTTTTTT.

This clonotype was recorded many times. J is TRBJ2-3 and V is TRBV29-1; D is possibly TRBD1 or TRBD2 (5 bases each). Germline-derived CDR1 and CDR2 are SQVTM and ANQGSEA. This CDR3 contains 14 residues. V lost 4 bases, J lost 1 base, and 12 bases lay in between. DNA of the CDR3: TGCAGCGTTGTACGGCAGGGAGGCACAGATACGCAGTATTTT. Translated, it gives CSVVRQGGTDTQYF.

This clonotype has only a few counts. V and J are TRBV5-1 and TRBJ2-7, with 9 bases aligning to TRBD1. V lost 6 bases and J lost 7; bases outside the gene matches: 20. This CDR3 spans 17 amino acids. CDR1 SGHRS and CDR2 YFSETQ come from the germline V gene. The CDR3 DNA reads TGCGCCAGCAAGGTCCAGACCGGGACAGGGAGGATGAGTGAGCAGTACTTC. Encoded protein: CASKVQTGTGRMSEQYF.

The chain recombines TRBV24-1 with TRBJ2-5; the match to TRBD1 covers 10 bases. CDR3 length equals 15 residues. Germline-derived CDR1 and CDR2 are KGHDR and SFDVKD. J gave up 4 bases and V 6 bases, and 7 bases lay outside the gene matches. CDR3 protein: CATSPAGTGVETQYF. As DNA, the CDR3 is TGTGCCACCAGTCCCGCCGGGACAGGGGTAGAGACCCAGTACTTC.

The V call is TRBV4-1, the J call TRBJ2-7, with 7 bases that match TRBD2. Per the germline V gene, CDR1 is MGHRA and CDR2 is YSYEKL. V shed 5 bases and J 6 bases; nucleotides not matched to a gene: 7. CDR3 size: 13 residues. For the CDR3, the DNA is TGCGCCAGCAGCTCCCGGTTAGCGGGCGAGCAGTACTTC. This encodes CASSSRLAGEQYF.

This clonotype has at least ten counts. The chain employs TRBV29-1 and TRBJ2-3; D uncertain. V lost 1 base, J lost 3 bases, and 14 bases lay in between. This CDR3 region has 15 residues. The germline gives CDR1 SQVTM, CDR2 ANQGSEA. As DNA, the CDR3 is TGCAGCGTTGAAGGTCCTAGTGGAGATACAGATACGCAGTATTTT. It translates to CSVEGPSGDTDTQYF.

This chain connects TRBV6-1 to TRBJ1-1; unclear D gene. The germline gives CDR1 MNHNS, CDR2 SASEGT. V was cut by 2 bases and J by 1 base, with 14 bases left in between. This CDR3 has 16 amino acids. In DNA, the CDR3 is TGTGCCAGCAGTGAATTTAGGGCAGTGAGGAACACTGAAGCTTTCTTT. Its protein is CASSEFRAVRNTEAFF.

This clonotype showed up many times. This chain's CDR3 is CASSYFTGTSGAPEYF. The DNA of the CDR3 is TGTGCCAGCAGTTACTTCACCGGGACTAGCGGCGCTCCCGAGTATTTT. This sequence joins TRBV6-5 and TRBJ2-3, with 11 nucleotides matching TRBD2. Germline V gives CDR1 MNHEY, CDR2 SVGAGI. The ends lost 1 base at V and 13 bases at J; junction bases unmatched: 13. The CDR3 sequence is 16 residues long.

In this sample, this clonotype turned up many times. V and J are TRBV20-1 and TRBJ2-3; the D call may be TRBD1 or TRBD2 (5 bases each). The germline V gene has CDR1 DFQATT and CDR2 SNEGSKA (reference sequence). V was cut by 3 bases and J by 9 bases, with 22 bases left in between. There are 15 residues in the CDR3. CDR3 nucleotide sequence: TGCAGTGCTAGGAGGGAGTGGTCGCGGTGGGACACGCAGTATTTT. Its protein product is CSARREWSRWDTQYF.

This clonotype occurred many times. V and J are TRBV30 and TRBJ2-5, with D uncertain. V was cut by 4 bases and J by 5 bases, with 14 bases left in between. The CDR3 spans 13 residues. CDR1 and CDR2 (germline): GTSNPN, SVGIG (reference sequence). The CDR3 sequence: CAWTQSSEETQYF. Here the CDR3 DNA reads TGTGCCTGGACACAATCATCCGAGGAGACCCAGTACTTC.

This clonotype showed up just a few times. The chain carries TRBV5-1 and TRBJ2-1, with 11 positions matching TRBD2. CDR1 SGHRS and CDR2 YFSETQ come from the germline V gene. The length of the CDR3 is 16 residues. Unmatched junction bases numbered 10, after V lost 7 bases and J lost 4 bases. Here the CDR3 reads CASSQTGTSGYNEQFF. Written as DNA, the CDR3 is TGCGCCAGCTCACAGACCGGGACTAGCGGTTACAATGAGCAGTTCTTC.

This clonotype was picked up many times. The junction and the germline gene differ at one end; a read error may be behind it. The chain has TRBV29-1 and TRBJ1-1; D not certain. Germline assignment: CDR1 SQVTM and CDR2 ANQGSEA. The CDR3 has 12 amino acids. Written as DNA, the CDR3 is TGCAGCGTTCAAGATTCGGACACTGAAGCTTTCTTT. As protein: CSVQDSDTEAFF.

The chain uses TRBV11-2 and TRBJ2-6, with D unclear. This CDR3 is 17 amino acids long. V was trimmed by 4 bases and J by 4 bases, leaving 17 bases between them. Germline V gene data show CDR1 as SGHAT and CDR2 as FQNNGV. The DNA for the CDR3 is TGTGCCAGCAGCTCCCGGGCCCCCCTCCGGGGGGCCAACGTCCTGACTTTC. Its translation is CASSSRAPLRGANVLTF.

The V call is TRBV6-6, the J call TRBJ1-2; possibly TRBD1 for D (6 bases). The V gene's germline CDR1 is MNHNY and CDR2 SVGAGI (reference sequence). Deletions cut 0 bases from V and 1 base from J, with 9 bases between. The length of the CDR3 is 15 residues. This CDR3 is CASSYSEGGNYGYTF. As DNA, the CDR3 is TGTGCCAGCAGTTACTCGGAGGGGGGTAACTATGGCTACACCTTC.

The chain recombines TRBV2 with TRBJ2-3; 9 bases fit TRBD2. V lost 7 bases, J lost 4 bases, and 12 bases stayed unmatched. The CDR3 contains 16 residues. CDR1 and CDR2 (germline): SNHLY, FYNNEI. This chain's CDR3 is CASTRLTSGAPDTQYF. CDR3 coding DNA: TGTGCCAGCACCCGCCTGACTAGCGGAGCACCAGATACGCAGTATTTT.

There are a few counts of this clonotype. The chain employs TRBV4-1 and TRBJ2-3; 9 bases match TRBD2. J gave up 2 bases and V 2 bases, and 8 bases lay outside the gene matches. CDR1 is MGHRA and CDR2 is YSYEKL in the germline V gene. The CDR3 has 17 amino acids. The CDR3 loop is CASSQQIAGVNTDTQYF. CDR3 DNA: TGCGCCAGCAGCCAACAAATAGCGGGAGTAAACACAGATACGCAGTATTTT.

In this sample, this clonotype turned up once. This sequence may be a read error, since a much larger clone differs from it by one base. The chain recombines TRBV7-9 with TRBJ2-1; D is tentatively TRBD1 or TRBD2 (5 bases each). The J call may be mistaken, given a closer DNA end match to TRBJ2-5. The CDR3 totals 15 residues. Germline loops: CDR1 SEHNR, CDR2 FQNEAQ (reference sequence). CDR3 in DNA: TGTGCCAGCAGCTCCACGAGGGGCAGCCAAGAGACCCAGTACTTC. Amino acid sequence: CASSSTRGSQETQYF.